This passage covers 32 T cell receptor beta chains from one sample sequenced in a study of blood T cell repertoires in COVID-19. Clones were read by immunoSEQ multiplex PCR, and TCRdb kept only the in-frame ones, dropping some. Among some 150,000 clones listed, roughly 76% were seen once. The sequencing sample was made of peripheral blood. The receptors were gathered from a woman aged 45-60 years with active or convalescent COVID-19.

V gene TRBV5-1 combines with J gene TRBJ1-1; 7 positions agree with TRBD1. This CDR3 is built from 15 residues. In germline, CDR1 is SGHRS, CDR2 YFSETQ. Trimming at V came to 4 bases and at J to 6 bases, leaving 12 bases not matched to a gene. Written as DNA, the CDR3 is TGCGCCAGCAGCCCGGGGACAGCAGACGGGCCTGAAGCTTTCTTT. This translates into CASSPGTADGPEAFF.

The chain employs TRBV4-2 and TRBJ1-1; no reliable D call. The V gene lost 4 bases and the J gene lost 0 bases, with 9 bases spanning the gap. CDR3 length: 14 residues. CDR1 and CDR2 from the germline V gene are LGHNA and YNFKEQ. CDR3 loop: CASSPQALNTEAFF. The DNA for the CDR3 is TGTGCCAGCAGCCCTCAGGCGTTGAACACTGAAGCTTTCTTT.

This chain uses TRBV5-4 with TRBJ2-7; TRBD1 matches 10 bases. From germline, CDR1 is SGHNT and CDR2 YYREEE (reference sequence). The V gene end was trimmed by 4 bases and the J gene end by 7 bases; junction bases not matched to a gene: 11. CDR3 length: 15 amino acids. The CDR3: CASSPNRDRGKEQYF. The CDR3 DNA sequence: TGTGCCAGCAGCCCTAACAGGGACAGGGGTAAAGAGCAGTACTTC.

The chain employs TRBV7-8 and TRBJ1-4, with a tentative D call TRBD1 (5 bases). Germline-derived CDR1 and CDR2 are SGHVS and FQNEAQ. The CDR3 loop spans 15 amino acids. Trimming left V 1 base short and J 7 bases short, with 13 bases between. The CDR3 reads CASSLGQGRREKLFF. The DNA of the CDR3 is TGTGCCAGCAGCTTAGGTCAGGGCAGGCGTGAAAAACTGTTTTTT.

The rearrangement links TRBV4-3 to TRBJ2-6, with TRBD1 as a possible D gene (5 bases). Deletions cut 4 bases from V and 0 bases from J, with 7 bases between. The CDR3 runs 15 residues. Germline V gene sequence: CDR1 LGHNA, CDR2 YSLEER. The CDR3 loop reads CASSLDNSGANVLTF. CDR3 DNA: TGCGCCAGCAGCCTGGACAACTCTGGGGCCAACGTCCTGACTTTC.

This chain uses TRBV11-1 with TRBJ1-3; TRBD1 might be the D (5 bases). The V and J ends lost 3 bases and 0 bases respectively, with 9 bases between them. CDR3 length: 15 amino acids. CDR1 and CDR2 (germline): SGHAT, FQDESV (reference sequence). This CDR3 is CASSFVQGSGNTIYF. DNA of the CDR3: TGTGCCAGCAGCTTCGTCCAGGGCTCTGGAAACACCATATATTTT.

The chain carries TRBV7-8 and TRBJ2-7; 8 bases map to TRBD1. The CDR3 has 13 amino acids. With 4 bases clipped from V and 5 bases from J, the junction kept 4 bases outside the gene matches. Germline CDR1 and CDR2: SGHVS and FQNEAQ. This chain's CDR3 is CASSSDRENEQYF. CDR3 DNA sequence: TGTGCCAGCAGCTCGGACAGGGAAAACGAGCAGTACTTC. The complete variable domain, with remaining parts taken from reference TRBV7-8 and TRBJ2-7, reads GAGVSQSPRYKVAKRGQDVALRCDPISGHVSLFWYQQALGQGPEFLTYFQNEAQLDKSGLPSDRFFAERPEGSVSTLKIQRTQQEDSAVYLCASSSDRENEQYFGPGTRLTVT.

V and J are TRBV5-1 and TRBJ1-2; 10 bases line up with TRBD1. CDR3 length: 14 amino acids. The V gene end was trimmed by 4 bases and the J gene end by 8 bases; junction bases not matched to a gene: 8. The germline gives CDR1 SGHRS, CDR2 YFSETQ. This CDR3 is CASSPRTGGEGYTF. CDR3 in DNA: TGCGCCAGCAGCCCCCGGACAGGGGGGGAGGGCTACACCTTC.

The gene calls are TRBV2 and TRBJ2-3, with D unclear. This CDR3 has 13 residues. Looked up from germline, CDR1 is SNHLY and CDR2 is FYNNEI. Trimming pared 4 bases from V and 2 bases from J, leaving 7 bases between. CDR3 bases: TGTGCCAGCAGTGCGCTATACACAGATACGCAGTATTTT. It specifies CASSALYTDTQYF.

The chain combines TRBV7-6 with TRBJ1-3; 8 bases are a match to TRBD1. CDR1 is SGHVS and CDR2 is FNYEAQ in the germline V gene. The CDR3 totals 17 residues. V was clipped by 1 base and J by 0 bases; unmatched bases: 5. CDR3 loop: CASSLEFGTGSGNTIYF. In nucleotides, the CDR3 is TGTGCCAGCAGCTTAGAATTTGGGACAGGCTCTGGAAACACCATATATTTT.

The chain links TRBV2 to TRBJ1-4; 7 bases match TRBD1. The germline V gene has CDR1 SNHLY and CDR2 FYNNEI. Trimming removed 6 bases from V and 4 bases from J; junction bases left unmatched: 5. The CDR3 length is 14 residues. DNA of the CDR3: TGTGCCAGCAGGTTCCAGGGGGTTAATGAAAAACTGTTTTTT. Translated: CASRFQGVNEKLFF.

The J gene is TRBJ2-3, the V gene TRBV2; a possible D gene is TRBD2 (6 bases). The length of the CDR3 is 13 residues. The ends were cut back, 4 bases at V and 6 bases at J, with 11 bases in the middle. Germline V CDR1 and CDR2: SNHLY, FYNNEI. The CDR3 coding sequence is TGTGCCAGCAGTGGGGACTCCGCCGATACGCAGTATTTT. This translates into CASSGDSADTQYF.

The CDR3 protein is CASSQDRGSGNTIYF. The CDR3 bases are TGCGCCAGCAGCCAAGATAGGGGCTCTGGAAACACCATATATTTT. The V gene is TRBV4-1, the J gene TRBJ1-3; possible D gene TRBD1, 5 bases. The CDR3 loop spans 15 amino acids. Deletions cut 0 bases from V and 0 bases from J, with 6 bases between. Germline V gene sequence: CDR1 MGHRA, CDR2 YSYEKL.

This clone appeared once. V usage is TRBV28 and J usage is TRBJ1-1; D gene ambiguous. CDR1 MDHEN and CDR2 SYDVKM come from the germline V gene. The length of the CDR3 is 14 residues. V was clipped by 3 bases and J by 5 bases, with 13 bases between them. The CDR3 nucleotides are TGTGCCAGCAGTTTGAGGCGGATTCCGACTGAAGCTTTCTTT. Translated: CASSLRRIPTEAFF.

This chain connects TRBV2 to TRBJ1-1; TRBD1 might be the D (5 bases). The CDR3 covers 14 residues. With 2 bases removed from V and 7 bases from J, the gap between germline ends came to 14 bases. Germline-derived CDR1 and CDR2 are SNHLY and FYNNEI. CDR3 protein: CASSEQGGTVEAFF. CDR3 nucleotides: TGTGCCAGCAGTGAACAGGGAGGGACGGTTGAAGCTTTCTTT.

The V call is TRBV21-1, the J call TRBJ1-2; the table's D gene call, TRBD1, was not cross checked with the DNA. TRBV21-1 corresponds to a pseudogene. The length of the CDR3 is 12 residues. CDR3 sequence reads: CARVRGLRGYTF. CDR3 sequence (DNA): TGTGCCAGGGTCAGGGGGCTTCGGGGCTACACCTTC.

The CDR3 reads CASSYTPSGYYNEQFF. The CDR3, as DNA: TGTGCCAGCAGCTACACGCCTAGCGGGTACTACAATGAGCAGTTCTTC. The chain is built from TRBV6-5 and TRBJ2-1; TRBD2 matches at 8 bases. The germline CDR1 and CDR2 sequences are MNHEY and SVGAGI. The trim removed 6 bases at V and 3 bases at J, leaving 10 bases unmatched. CDR3 size: 16 residues.

The V and J genes are TRBV19 and TRBJ1-3; 8 positions match TRBD1. Germline V gives CDR1 LNHDA, CDR2 SQIVND (reference sequence). V lost 6 bases to trimming and J lost 4 bases; unmatched junction nucleotides: 5. The CDR3 length is 14 residues. The CDR3 nucleotides are TGTGCCAGTAGGGACAGGGTGACCGGAAACACCATATATTTT. This codes for CASRDRVTGNTIYF.

The V and J genes are TRBV6-6 and TRBJ2-1; D might be TRBD2 (5 bases). Trimming shortened V by 5 bases and J by 10 bases, and 15 bases separated the two germline ends. Per germline, CDR1 MNHNY and CDR2 SVGAGI (reference sequence). The CDR3 length is 13 residues. The CDR3 bases are TGTGCCAGCAGTCGCACCCTAGCCGACGAGCAGTTCTTC. Protein product: CASSRTLADEQFF.

This clone was counted a few times. V usage is TRBV5-6 and J usage is TRBJ1-6; TRBD1 matches at 10 bases. From germline, CDR1 is SGHDT and CDR2 YYEEEE. This CDR3 has 16 amino acids. Unmatched junction bases numbered 7, after V lost 4 bases and J lost 6 bases. CDR3 DNA sequence: TGTGCCAGCAGCCCATTGACAGGGGGCGGTAATTCACCCCTCCACTTT. This codes for CASSPLTGGGNSPLHF.

This clone has only a few counts. This sequence joins TRBV30 and TRBJ2-1; tentative D call: TRBD1 (7 bases). The CDR3 length is 16 residues. The germline gives CDR1 GTSNPN, CDR2 SVGIG (reference sequence). The germline V and J ends were trimmed by 2 bases and 3 bases, with 17 bases remaining between them. In DNA, the CDR3 is TGTGCCTGGAGTCCCAGGGGGACTCCCTACTACAATGAGCAGTTCTTC. Amino acid sequence: CAWSPRGTPYYNEQFF.

This clone was picked up one time. This chain uses TRBV7-9 with TRBJ2-5; D unclear. Germline V gives CDR1 SEHNR, CDR2 FQNEAQ (reference sequence). Trimming shortened V by 3 bases and J by 4 bases, and 6 bases separated the two germline ends. CDR3 length: 12 amino acids. CDR3 bases: TGTGCCAGCAGCTTTAGTTCAGAGACCCAGTACTTC. Residues: CASSFSSETQYF.

The chain carries TRBV28 and TRBJ1-1; D perhaps matches TRBD1 (5 bases). This CDR3 has 15 amino acids. CDR1 and CDR2 from the germline V gene are MDHEN and SYDVKM. The V end was cut by 5 bases, the J end by 2 bases, with 15 bases between. CDR3 nucleotides: TGTGCCAGCAGTCCCGCGGGGCAGCCTAACACTGAAGCTTTCTTT. Translation gives CASSPAGQPNTEAFF. The full variable domain, with the rest looked up from reference TRBV28 and TRBJ1-1, is DVKVTQSSRYLVKRTGEKVFLECVQDMDHENMFWYRQDPGLGLRLIYFSYDVKMKEKGDIPEGYSVSREKKERFSLILESASTNQTSMYLCASSPAGQPNTEAFFGQGTRLTVV.

The chain joins TRBV24-1 to TRBJ2-7; 14 nucleotides match TRBD2. CDR3 length: 18 residues. The trim removed 3 bases at V and 7 bases at J, leaving 13 bases unmatched. Germline V gives CDR1 KGHDR, CDR2 SFDVKD. For the CDR3, the DNA is TGTGCCACCAGTGATCCATCCGGGACTAGCGGGGGATTAGCTGAGCAGTACTTC. As protein: CATSDPSGTSGGLAEQYF.

The chain joins TRBV28 to TRBJ1-1; D might be TRBD1 (5 bases). The CDR3 has 17 amino acids. V lost 3 bases, J lost 2 bases, and 19 bases lay in between. Germline values: CDR1 MDHEN, CDR2 SYDVKM. CDR3 sequence reads: CASSFRQGIRKNTEAFF. Written as DNA, the CDR3 is TGTGCCAGCAGTTTTCGGCAGGGTATAAGGAAAAACACTGAAGCTTTCTTT.

This chain connects TRBV11-2 to TRBJ2-2; the match to TRBD1 covers 8 bases. The V gene end was trimmed by 2 bases and the J gene end by 1 base; junction bases not matched to a gene: 9. This CDR3 spans 18 amino acids. The germline V gene encodes CDR1 SGHAT and CDR2 FQNNGV. The CDR3 DNA reads as TGTGCCAGCAGCTTAACCCTTCCCGGGACAGGGAACACCGGGGAGCTGTTTTTT. Protein: CASSLTLPGTGNTGELFF.

This chain connects TRBV6-2 or TRBV6-3 to TRBJ2-1; 7 bases are shared with TRBD2. The trim removed 4 bases at V and 6 bases at J, leaving 6 bases unmatched. Germline V gene data show CDR1 as MNHEY and CDR2 as SVGEGT. The CDR3 sequence is 14 residues long. CDR3: CASSSRSGINEQFF. As DNA, the CDR3 is TGTGCCAGCAGTTCGCGCAGCGGGATCAATGAGCAGTTCTTC.

This chain uses TRBV28 with TRBJ2-1; 7 bases match TRBD2. This CDR3 region has 15 residues. The ends lost 6 bases at V and 5 bases at J; junction bases unmatched: 10. CDR1 is MDHEN, CDR2 SYDVKM, per germline. The CDR3 reads CASSSLGGTNNEQFF. In DNA form, the CDR3 reads TGTGCCAGCAGCAGTCTCGGGGGGACCAACAATGAGCAGTTCTTC.

The V and J genes are TRBV6-2 or TRBV6-3 and TRBJ2-2; D is perhaps TRBD2 (5 bases). CDR3 length: 14 residues. Trimming shortened V by 6 bases and J by 6 bases, and 14 bases separated the two germline ends. Germline V gives CDR1 MNHEY, CDR2 SVGEGT. CDR3: CASSRTAGAGELFF. CDR3 in DNA: TGTGCCAGCAGCCGGACGGCCGGGGCCGGGGAGCTGTTTTTT.

Note on this clone: The conserved final phenylalanine or tryptophan is absent from the CDR3, which likely points to a read error. The limits of the CDR3 on the DNA are not certain, so only TCRdb's listed CDR3 is given. V usage is TRBV19 and J usage is TRBJ1-2; TRBD1, the D gene given by the table, was not confirmed from the DNA. The CDR3 has 12 residues if both end residues are counted. CDR1 is LNHDA and CDR2 is SQIVND in the germline V gene (reference sequence). The CDR3 sequence: CASSGGQGPSSL.

V usage is TRBV30 and J usage is TRBJ2-1; D perhaps matches TRBD2 (6 bases). Trimming shortened V by 4 bases and J by 14 bases, and 21 bases separated the two germline ends. In germline, CDR1 is GTSNPN, CDR2 SVGIG (reference sequence). The CDR3 has 13 residues. Here the CDR3 reads CAWTTDRGSGEFF. CDR3 DNA sequence: TGTGCCTGGACCACCGACCGGGGGTCGGGTGAGTTCTTC.

This chain links TRBV28 with TRBJ2-1, with 8 nucleotides matching TRBD2. CDR1 MDHEN and CDR2 SYDVKM come from the germline V gene. The CDR3 consists of 14 residues. The V gene end was trimmed by 2 bases and the J gene end by 4 bases; junction bases not matched to a gene: 1. The CDR3 sequence is CASSLLAGYNEQFF. The CDR3 DNA sequence: TGTGCCAGCAGTTTACTAGCGGGTTACAATGAGCAGTTCTTC.